Presented here are 20 T cell receptor beta chains from one specimen sequenced in a study of cytotoxic CD8 clonotypes in ibrutinib-treated CLL. Sequencing used immunoSEQ multiplex PCR; TCRdb keeps in-frame clones, though not all of them. Of nearly 50,000 clones in the sample, around 52% are singletons; the top ten hold around 30%. Sequenced material: PBMCs, taken after 24 months of ibrutinib treatment. These receptors were collected from a human donor with chronic lymphocytic leukemia.

This clone was recorded only once. The chain carries TRBV5-1 and TRBJ1-1, with D possibly being TRBD1 (5 bases). V lost 2 bases to trimming and J lost 9 bases, with 14 bases between them. This CDR3 is 13 amino acids long. Germline V gene sequence: CDR1 SGHRS, CDR2 YFSETQ. The CDR3 region is CASSFQGVDKAFF. The CDR3 DNA follows: TGCGCCAGCAGCTTCCAGGGAGTCGATAAAGCTTTCTTT.

The chain uses TRBV11-3 and TRBJ1-2; D may be TRBD1 (6 bases). V was clipped by 3 bases and J by 6 bases, with 17 bases between them. The CDR3 runs to 15 residues. Germline CDR1 SGHNT, CDR2 YENEEA. CDR3 region: CASSLRPGVVHGYTF. The CDR3 region has the DNA TGTGCCAGCAGCTTGCGGCCAGGGGTAGTGCATGGCTACACCTTC. The entire variable domain, with the rest obtained from reference TRBV11-3 and TRBJ1-2, is as follows: EAGVVQSPRYKIIEKKQPVAFWCNPISGHNTLYWYLQNLGQGPELLIRYENEEAVDDSQLPKDRFSAERLKGVDSTLKIQPAELGDSAVYLCASSLRPGVVHGYTFGSGTRLTVV.

This chain joins TRBV13 and TRBJ2-1; TRBD2 matches at 13 bases. Germline CDR1 is PRHDT and CDR2 is FYEKMQ (reference sequence). This CDR3 is built from 17 residues. V was pared by 0 bases and J by 4 bases, with 3 bases of the junction left unmatched. The CDR3 here is CASSLGTSGGPYNEQFF. The CDR3 coding sequence is TGTGCCAGCAGCTTAGGGACTAGCGGGGGGCCGTACAATGAGCAGTTCTTC.

This clone was seen more than once but under ten times. This rearrangement joins TRBV27 to TRBJ2-7; D might be TRBD1 (5 bases). This CDR3 region has 14 residues. Germline CDR1 is MNHEY and CDR2 is SMNVEV (reference sequence). With 3 bases removed from V and 2 bases from J, the gap between germline ends came to 11 bases. The CDR3 sequence: CASSFRQGAYEQYF. DNA for the CDR3: TGTGCCAGCAGTTTTCGGCAGGGCGCCTACGAGCAGTACTTC.

The chain combines TRBV2 with TRBJ2-3; 15 bases align to TRBD2. Germline V gene sequence: CDR1 SNHLY, CDR2 FYNNEI. The CDR3 is made up of 16 amino acids. Trimming removed 4 bases from V and 4 bases from J; junction bases left unmatched: 3. Written as DNA, the CDR3 is TGTGCCAGCAGTGCCTGGACTAGCGGGGGGGCAGATACGCAGTATTTT. It encodes CASSAWTSGGADTQYF. The variable domain in full, with the rest retrieved from reference TRBV2 and TRBJ2-3, is EPEVTQTPSHQVTQMGQEVILRCVPISNHLYFYWYRQILGQKVEFLVSFYNNEISEKSEIFDDQFSVERPDGSNFTLKIRSTKLEDSAMYFCASSAWTSGGADTQYFGPGTRLTVL.

J is TRBJ2-6 and V is TRBV7-9; D gene unclear. The CDR3 has 13 residues. CDR1 and CDR2 (germline): SEHNR, FQNEAQ (reference sequence). Trimming left V 10 bases short and J 4 bases short, with 11 bases between. DNA of the CDR3: TGTGCCACCCCACTCCCCGGGGCCAACGTCCTGACTTTC. It encodes CATPLPGANVLTF.

The chain couples TRBV19 to TRBJ2-5, with D possibly being TRBD1 (6 bases). This CDR3 spans 15 amino acids. CDR1 is LNHDA, CDR2 SQIVND, per germline (reference sequence). V lost 5 bases and J 0 bases, leaving 13 bases between the germline ends. The chain's CDR3 is CASSPGHLYQETQYF. The CDR3 region has the DNA TGTGCCAGTAGTCCGGGACACTTGTACCAAGAGACCCAGTACTTC.

In its sample, this clone was seen once. This sequence joins TRBV14 and TRBJ2-2; D perhaps matches TRBD2 (6 bases). Per germline, CDR1 SGHDN and CDR2 FVKESK. This CDR3 region has 15 residues. Trimming removed 1 base from V and 6 bases from J, with 12 bases in between. The CDR3 bases are TGTGCCAGCAGCCAAGCCTTGGCGGGGTCCGGGGAGCTGTTTTTT. Amino acid sequence: CASSQALAGSGELFF.

This clone was picked up a small number of times. V usage is TRBV6-5 and J usage is TRBJ1-1; 8 nucleotides match TRBD1. Trimming at V came to 2 bases and at J to 4 bases, leaving 9 bases not matched to a gene. The CDR3 sequence is 16 residues long. CDR1 MNHEY and CDR2 SVGAGI come from the germline V gene. The chain's CDR3 is CASSYTGQGARTEAFF. The CDR3 DNA follows: TGTGCCAGCAGTTACACAGGGCAGGGGGCTCGCACTGAAGCTTTCTTT.

The chain uses TRBV6-1 and TRBJ1-2; TRBD1 agrees at 8 bases. From germline, CDR1 is MNHNS and CDR2 SASEGT. The CDR3 length is 13 residues. The V gene end was trimmed by 6 bases and the J gene end by 3 bases; junction bases not matched to a gene: 3. Here the CDR3 DNA reads TGTGCCAGCAGGATGGACAGGGACTATGGCTACACCTTC. Amino acid sequence: CASRMDRDYGYTF.

The chain uses TRBV15 and TRBJ2-2, with a weak D call TRBD2 (5 bases). V was trimmed by 6 bases and J by 2 bases, leaving 13 bases between them. CDR1 and CDR2 from the germline V gene are LNHNV and YYDKDF (reference sequence). CDR3 length equals 15 residues. The CDR3 sequence: CATSIRAGNTGELFF. CDR3 nucleotides: TGTGCCACCAGTATCCGCGCGGGCAACACCGGGGAGCTGTTTTTT.

This clone was seen only once. J is TRBJ2-4 and V is TRBV2; D possibly uses TRBD1 or TRBD2 (5 bases each). The CDR3 runs 16 residues. The ends were cut back, 2 bases at V and 0 bases at J, with 11 bases in the middle. Germline V gives CDR1 SNHLY, CDR2 FYNNEI. The CDR3 sequence is CASSERPGGAKNIQYF. CDR3 nucleotide sequence: TGTGCCAGCAGTGAAAGGCCTGGGGGAGCCAAAAACATTCAGTACTTC.

V is TRBV6-1 and J is TRBJ1-1; no clear D gene. The CDR3 loop spans 13 amino acids. Trimming left V 5 bases short and J 4 bases short, with 11 bases between. Germline V gives CDR1 MNHNS, CDR2 SASEGT. In DNA form, the CDR3 reads TGTGCCAGCAGTACGGTATGGAGCACTGAAGCTTTCTTT. Its protein is CASSTVWSTEAFF.

The count of this clone is one. The chain combines TRBV19 with TRBJ2-1; 7 nucleotides match TRBD1. The germline CDR1 and CDR2 sequences are LNHDA and SQIVND (reference sequence). This CDR3 is 20 amino acids long. V gave up 2 bases and J gave up 0 bases; unmatched junction bases: 16. The CDR3 here is CASSIRPVAGGVSSYNEQFF. CDR3 coding DNA: TGTGCCAGTAGTATAAGACCCGTGGCAGGGGGAGTCAGCTCCTACAATGAGCAGTTCTTC.

As DNA, the CDR3 is TGTGCCAGTGGCAAGGGTTTTAGCTACAATGAGCAGTTCTTC. It yields the protein CASGKGFSYNEQFF. This rearrangement joins TRBV19 to TRBJ2-1; D call uncertain. The CDR3 is 14 residues long. Germline values: CDR1 LNHDA, CDR2 SQIVND (reference sequence). Trimming stripped 8 bases from V and 3 bases from J, with 14 bases between.

In its sample, this clone was seen a few times. The gene calls are TRBV21-1 and TRBJ1-1. TRBV21-1 is a pseudogene. The CDR3 sequence is 13 residues long. CDR3 residues: CASKSWGITEAFF. The DNA of the CDR3 is TGTGCCAGCAAATCCTGGGGGATCACTGAAGCTTTCTTT.

The chain combines TRBV5-6 with TRBJ2-7; 7 bases align to TRBD2. The junction had 11 bases not matched to a gene; V was cut back by 4 bases and J by 7 bases. Germline CDR1 is SGHDT and CDR2 is YYEEEE. This CDR3 is built from 14 residues. In DNA form, the CDR3 reads TGTGCCAGCAGCCCGGGGGGAGACCTACGGGAGCAGTACTTC. Translating it yields CASSPGGDLREQYF.

This clone has just a few counts. The chain employs TRBV11-2 and TRBJ2-5; D unresolved. The CDR3 covers 12 residues. Per the germline V gene, CDR1 is SGHAT and CDR2 is FQNNGV. V was pared by 5 bases and J by 5 bases, with 9 bases between. The CDR3 DNA reads as TGTGCCAGCAGCCCGGGCCGGGAGACCCAGTACTTC. It codes for CASSPGRETQYF.

This clone was counted a few times. V and J are TRBV10-3 and TRBJ1-2; D not certain. V lost 0 bases, J lost 6 bases, and 5 bases lay in between. Per the germline V gene, CDR1 is ENHRY and CDR2 is SYGVKD. This CDR3 contains 12 residues. DNA for the CDR3: TGTGCCATCAGTGAGTCGAAGAATGGCTACACCTTC. This encodes CAISESKNGYTF.

The V and J genes are TRBV5-1 and TRBJ1-2; 8 bases fit TRBD1. J was trimmed by 5 bases and V by 4 bases; bases with no gene match: 13. This CDR3 has 16 residues. The germline V gene has CDR1 SGHRS and CDR2 YFSETQ. The CDR3 sequence: CASSPGQGTRGYGYTF. For the CDR3, the DNA is TGCGCCAGCAGCCCCGGACAGGGTACGAGGGGATATGGCTACACCTTC.